This TCR beta chain was observed in a study of Ad26.COV2.S vaccination and SARS-CoV-2 variants. For the study at large: A COV1001 Ad26.COV2.S trial-arm participant provided the sample. Study-level results: TCR breadth and depth analyses may have underestimated total T cell responses.

Generated by immunoSEQ multiplex PCR, the TCRdb table keeps only in-frame clones and is missing some. This table has about 350,000 clones, about 88% appearing once. Of note for this clone: What it recognizes is unknown.

This CDR3 contains 15 residues. The V gene's germline CDR1 is MNHNS and CDR2 SASEGT. V lost 0 bases and J lost 4, with 12 bases in between. Treatment reported: around 19 received Ad26.COV2.S at low or high dose, single or two shots; several received placebo; per-sample allocation not given. Day 63 after the first vaccine or placebo injection was the time point for sampling. Within Boston, the person who donated was an adult of 18-55 years. Vaccination employed an Ad26 vector expressing the Wuhan-strain SARS-CoV-2 spike. This TCR was recovered from a person aged 18-65 years who received the Ad26.COV2.S COVID-19 vaccine or a placebo. The chain recombines TRBV6-1 with TRBJ1-2; D is unclear. The sequenced sample was peripheral blood, obtained in a trial of Ad26.COV2.S vaccine versus placebo. CDR3 nucleotides: TGTGCCAGCAGTGAAGCGCTAGGGTCTCGCTATGGCTACACCTTC. Amino acid sequence: CASSEALGSRYGYTF.